One and the same sample provided the 3 T cell receptor beta chains below, sequenced in a study of blood T cell repertoires in COVID-19. TCRdb keeps only in-frame clones here, not all; method: immunoSEQ multiplex PCR. Among about 180,000 clones listed, roughly 85% were seen once. Sequencing was performed on peripheral blood. All receptors come from a man aged 50 to 59 with active or convalescent COVID-19.

J is TRBJ1-1 and V is TRBV12-5; D gene unclear. The CDR3 consists of 14 residues. Trimming took 2 bases from V and 1 from J, leaving 8 bases between them. Germline CDR1 reads LGHNT; CDR2 reads FRNRAP. CDR3 nucleotide sequence: TGTGCTAGTGGTTTGAGTCAGGAGAACACTGAAGCTTTCTTT. Its translation is CASGLSQENTEAFF.

Here the CDR3 reads CASSYSSGGFGEKLFF. The CDR3 DNA follows: TGTGCCAGCAGTTACTCGAGTGGGGGGTTTGGTGAAAAACTGTTTTTT. V usage is TRBV6-5 and J usage is TRBJ1-4, with a weak D call TRBD1 (5 bases). The CDR3 runs 16 residues. Trimming removed 0 bases at V and 7 bases at J, with 15 bases between. Per the germline V gene, CDR1 is MNHEY and CDR2 is SVGAGI.

V usage is TRBV30 and J usage is TRBJ1-4; 7 bases line up with TRBD1. Germline values: CDR1 GTSNPN, CDR2 SVGIG (reference sequence). The ends lost 8 bases at V and 2 bases at J; junction bases unmatched: 11. CDR3 length: 15 amino acids. The CDR3 coding sequence is TGTGCCGGCCTCCTGCTACAGGGGACTAATGAAAAACTGTTTTTT. This sequence encodes CAGLLLQGTNEKLFF.